The clone carrying this T cell receptor (beta chain) was recorded at least ten times. Its cognate antigen is unknown. The data belong to a study of T cells after yellow fever vaccination. Points from the study as a whole: Weaker overall was a secondary response that nonetheless peaked faster, on day 5 versus 15. At around 95% for CD4 and 75% to 90% for CD8, most primary-vaccination clones showed up again after the booster. The bulk population could contribute abundant contaminating clonotypes to FACS-sorted repertoires. Across the CD4 and CD8 compartments, a small share of clonotypes was present in both.

MiXCR was run by TCRdb on the 5' RACE reads, yielding one entry per CDR3 protein. The sample yields around 120,000 distinct CDR3 sequences, about 7.2% seen once. Trimming shortened V by 2 bases and J by 0 bases, and 8 bases separated the two germline ends. Germline loops: CDR1 SGHRS, CDR2 YFSETQ. The CDR3 extends over 15 amino acids. The chain is built from TRBV5-1 and TRBJ2-2; maybe TRBD1 (5 bases). The source was CD4+ T cells sorted from PBMCs, collected approximately 40 days after the first yellow fever vaccination. The sequence came from a man aged 18 to 35 who received the YFV17D yellow fever vaccine. This CDR3 reads CASSLGHANTGELFF. CDR3 nucleotides: TGCGCCAGCAGCTTAGGACACGCGAACACCGGGGAGCTGTTTTTT.